This T cell receptor beta chain was captured by sequencing in a study of regulatory T cells in long-lasting Graves disease. Study observations and caveats: Persistent Graves' patients showed less TCR diversity than newly diagnosed ones.

The time point is: persistent/refractory GD, antithyroid drugs over 5 years with positive TRAb. Scientists built the TCR library using RNA that was extracted from PBMCs. Concerning this clonotype itself: Its antigen is undetermined.

TCR beta libraries were built with iRepertoire HTBI primers and Arm-PCR of CDR3 regions. One entry per CDR3 protein results from TCRdb running MiXCR on the multiplex PCR reads. The data show approximately 400,000 distinct CDR3 sequences, with approximately 25% seen just once and approximately 27% held by the top ten. The CDR3 runs to 18 residues. V was clipped by 5 bases and J by 9 bases, with 26 bases between them. Germline V gene sequence: CDR1 SGHVS, CDR2 FNYEAQ. The J gene is TRBJ1-6, the V gene TRBV7-6, with D perhaps matching TRBD1 (5 bases). The sample was peripheral blood mononuclear cells (PBMCs), taken when the disease was refractory, from a patient treated with antithyroid drugs. The clonotype comes from a woman in her 40s with Graves disease. As DNA, the CDR3 is TGTGCCAGCAGCCCCGTCTCGGGGGGACCCCTTTTTGGTTCACCCCTCCACTTT. Encoded protein: CASSPVSGGPLFGSPLHF.